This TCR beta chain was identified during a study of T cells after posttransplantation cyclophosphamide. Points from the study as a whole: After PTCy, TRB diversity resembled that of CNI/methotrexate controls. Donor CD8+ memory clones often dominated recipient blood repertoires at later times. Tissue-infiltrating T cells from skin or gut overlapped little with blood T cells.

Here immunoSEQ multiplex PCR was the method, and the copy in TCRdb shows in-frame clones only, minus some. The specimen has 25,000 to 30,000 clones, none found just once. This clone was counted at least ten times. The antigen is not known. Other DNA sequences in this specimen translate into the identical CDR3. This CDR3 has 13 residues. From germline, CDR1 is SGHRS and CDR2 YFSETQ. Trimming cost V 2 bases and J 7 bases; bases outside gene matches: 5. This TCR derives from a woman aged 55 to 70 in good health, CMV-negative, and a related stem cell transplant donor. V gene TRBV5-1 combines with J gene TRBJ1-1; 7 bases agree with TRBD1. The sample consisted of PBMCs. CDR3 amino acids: CASSLQGQLEAFF. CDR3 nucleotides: TGCGCCAGCAGCTTACAGGGACAGCTTGAAGCTTTCTTT.